This TCR beta chain derives from a study of control samples from healthy donors and cancer patients. TCRdb's copy holds only in-frame clones and misses some; the assay was immunoSEQ multiplex PCR. The data show over 100,000 clones, roughly 90% seen once. Germline CDR1 reads MNHEY; CDR2 reads SVGAGI. CDR3 length: 16 amino acids. V gave up 4 bases and J gave up 3 bases; unmatched junction bases: 6. The sample consisted of blood. This sequence was found in a man between 18 and 35 years old in good health. The V gene is TRBV6-5, the J gene TRBJ2-3; 11 bases align to TRBD2. The CDR3 DNA is TGTGCCAGCAGTTTAGGTAGCGGGGGGGCGACAGATACGCAGTATTTT. It specifies CASSLGSGGATDTQYF.